This is a list of T cell receptor beta chains from one sample in a study of read filtering for tumor transcriptome and immune sequencing. Each CDR3 protein gets one entry after TCRdb re-called the reads with MiXCR. The data contain around 31,000 distinct CDR3 sequences, about 18% of them singletons. The sample taken for sequencing was a population of CD138-negative cells sorted from bone marrow. The origin of the receptors is a donor at least 40 years old with multiple myeloma. CDR3s include the opening cysteine and the closing phenylalanine or tryptophan. The D gene is left open where the match is weak. Size is stated for part of the rows, as once, few or many counts, or as a class when the clone is expanded.

D,length,size,V,J,CDR3,DNA
-,17,once,TRBV21-1,TRBJ1-1,CVSSRESASAMNTEAFF,TGTGTCAGCAGCAGAGAGAGCGCTTCAGCTATGAACACTGAAGCTTTCTTT
TRBD2,18,few,TRBV11-2,TRBJ2-3,CASSLVAGGPYSTDTQYF,TGTGCCAGCAGCTTAGTGGCGGGAGGGCCCTATAGCACAGATACGCAGTATTTT
-,14,many,TRBV12-3/TRBV12-4,TRBJ2-7,CASSLGGASPEQYF,TGTGCCAGCAGTTTAGGGGGGGCCTCGCCCGAGCAGTACTTC
TRBD2,14,few,TRBV13,TRBJ2-7,CASSLAGGVYEQYF,TGTGCCAGCAGCTTAGCGGGAGGGGTGTACGAGCAGTACTTC
-,14,many,TRBV29-1,TRBJ1-2,CSVEGRDSDYGYTF,TGCAGCGTTGAAGGGAGAGACAGCGACTATGGCTACACCTTC
TRBD1,19,many,TRBV28,TRBJ2-5,CASQLIGTVGIGAPGTQYF,TGTGCCAGTCAATTAATAGGGACAGTTGGAATCGGGGCTCCGGGGACCCAGTACTTC
TRBD1,14,many,TRBV28,TRBJ2-7,CASSSGQGAGEQYF,TGTGCCAGCAGTTCGGGACAGGGGGCAGGCGAGCAGTACTTC
-,17,many,TRBV5-1,TRBJ1-4,CASSLGPVQASNEKLFF,TGCGCCAGCAGCTTGGGTCCCGTCCAGGCATCTAATGAAAAACTGTTTTTT
TRBD2,17,medium-sized,TRBV4-1,TRBJ2-7,CASSHPSRAGGTYEQYF,TGCGCCAGCAGCCACCCTTCGAGGGCGGGGGGAACCTACGAGCAGTACTTC
TRBD1,15,many,TRBV10-3,TRBJ1-1,CAISESGTGGTEAFF,TGTGCCATCAGTGAGTCCGGGACAGGAGGCACTGAAGCTTTCTTT
-,13,few,TRBV12-3/TRBV12-4,TRBJ2-1,CASSFGTYNEQFF,TGTGCCAGCAGTTTTGGGACCTACAATGAGCAGTTCTTC
TRBD2,15,many,TRBV5-1,TRBJ2-1,CASSGQLAGVYGQFF,TGCGCCAGCAGCGGACAACTAGCGGGAGTTTACGGGCAGTTCTTC
TRBD2,16,many,TRBV24-1,TRBJ2-3,CATSDPTSGRGDTQYF,TGTGCCACCAGTGATCCGACTAGCGGGAGAGGAGATACGCAGTATTTT
-,14,many,TRBV4-1,TRBJ2-2,CASSQDPYTGELFF,TGCGCCAGCAGCCAAGATCCATACACCGGGGAGCTGTTTTTT
-,18,many,TRBV18,TRBJ2-2,CASSPQGIKPTNTGELFF,TGTGCCAGCTCTCCACAGGGAATCAAACCTACGAACACCGGGGAGCTGTTTTTT
-,13,many,TRBV20-1,TRBJ2-5,CSARVQYQETQYF,TGCAGTGCTAGAGTTCAGTACCAAGAGACCCAGTACTTC
TRBD1,15,many,TRBV20-1,TRBJ2-1,CSARPADRAYNEQFF,TGCAGTGCTAGGCCCGCGGACAGGGCCTACAATGAGCAGTTCTTC
TRBD2,13,many,TRBV7-9,TRBJ2-3,CASSLGPSGLKYF,TGTGCCAGCAGCTTAGGACCTAGCGGGTTGAAGTATTTT
-,16,-,TRBV18,TRBJ1-1,CASSPSGEGSNTEAFF,TGTGCCAGCTCACCGAGCGGGGAAGGGTCGAACACTGAAGCTTTCTTT
-,14,many,TRBV6-5,TRBJ1-2,CASRPRGLNYGYTF,TGTGCCAGTCGCCCACGGGGACTCAACTATGGCTACACCTTC
-,13,-,TRBV14,TRBJ2-7,CASSRLLGYEQYF,TGTGCCAGCAGCCGATTGTTGGGTTACGAGCAGTACTTC
-,14,many,TRBV7-9,TRBJ1-6,CASSLGATNSPLHF,TGTGCCAGCAGCTTAGGAGCCACTAATTCACCCCTCCACTTT
TRBD1,14,many,TRBV28,TRBJ1-1,CASSSTGGVTEAFF,TGTGCCAGCAGTTCCACAGGGGGCGTCACTGAAGCTTTCTTT
-,15,-,TRBV7-8,TRBJ2-7,CASSFAQGRSCEQYF,TGTGCCAGCAGCTTTGCGCAGGGAAGGTCCTGCGAGCAGTACTTC
TRBD2,16,few,TRBV4-1,TRBJ2-3,CASSPGLAGGADTQYF,TGCGCCAGCAGCCCTGGACTAGCGGGGGGAGCCGATACGCAGTATTTT
-,13,once,TRBV10-3,TRBJ1-2,CAISESRGAGYTF,TGTGCCATCAGTGAGTCGAGGGGGGCTGGCTACACCTTC
-,13,many,TRBV7-9,TRBJ2-5,CASSNRVGETQYF,TGTGCCAGCAGCAACAGGGTTGGAGAGACCCAGTACTTC
TRBD1,15,many,TRBV6-2/TRBV6-3,TRBJ1-5,CASSTYGQGHRPQHF,TGTGCCAGCAGTACCTACGGACAGGGCCACCGGCCCCAGCATTTT
-,14,many,TRBV12-3/TRBV12-4,TRBJ2-5,CASSFSRDSLTQYF,TGTGCCAGCAGTTTTTCAAGAGATAGTTTGACCCAGTACTTC